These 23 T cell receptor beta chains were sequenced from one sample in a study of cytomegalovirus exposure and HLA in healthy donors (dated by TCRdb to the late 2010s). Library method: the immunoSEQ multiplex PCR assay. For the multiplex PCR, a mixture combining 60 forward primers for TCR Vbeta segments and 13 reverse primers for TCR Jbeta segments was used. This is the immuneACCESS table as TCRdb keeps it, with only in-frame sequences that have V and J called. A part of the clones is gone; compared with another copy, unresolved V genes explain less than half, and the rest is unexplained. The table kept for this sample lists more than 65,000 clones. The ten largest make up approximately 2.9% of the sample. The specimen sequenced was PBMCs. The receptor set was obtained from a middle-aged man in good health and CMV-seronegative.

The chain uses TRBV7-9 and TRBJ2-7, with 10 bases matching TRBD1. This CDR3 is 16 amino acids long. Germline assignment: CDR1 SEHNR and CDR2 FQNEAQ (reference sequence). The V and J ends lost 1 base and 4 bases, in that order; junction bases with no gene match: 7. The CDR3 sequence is CASSLVPGQGIYEQYF. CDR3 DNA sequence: TGTGCCAGCAGCTTAGTACCGGGACAGGGGATTTACGAGCAGTACTTC.

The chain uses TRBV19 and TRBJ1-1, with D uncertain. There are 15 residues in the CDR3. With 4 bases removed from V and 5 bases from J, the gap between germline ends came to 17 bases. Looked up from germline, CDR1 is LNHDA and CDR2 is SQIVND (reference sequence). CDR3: CASSRAGGSGTEAFF. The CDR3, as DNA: TGTGCCAGTAGTAGAGCCGGAGGGAGCGGGACTGAAGCTTTCTTT.

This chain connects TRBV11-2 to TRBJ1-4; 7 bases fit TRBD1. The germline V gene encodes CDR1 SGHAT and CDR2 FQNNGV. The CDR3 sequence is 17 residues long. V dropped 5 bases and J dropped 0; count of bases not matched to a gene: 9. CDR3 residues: CASSPNTGVATNEKLFF. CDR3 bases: TGTGCCAGCAGCCCGAATACAGGGGTTGCAACTAATGAAAAACTGTTTTTT.

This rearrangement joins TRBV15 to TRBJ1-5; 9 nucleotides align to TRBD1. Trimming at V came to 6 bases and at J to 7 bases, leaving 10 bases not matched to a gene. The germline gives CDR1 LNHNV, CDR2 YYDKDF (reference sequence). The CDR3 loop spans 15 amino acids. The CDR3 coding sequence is TGTGCCACCAGTCCGGGACAGGGTCGGCGACAGCCCCAGCATTTT. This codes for CATSPGQGRRQPQHF.

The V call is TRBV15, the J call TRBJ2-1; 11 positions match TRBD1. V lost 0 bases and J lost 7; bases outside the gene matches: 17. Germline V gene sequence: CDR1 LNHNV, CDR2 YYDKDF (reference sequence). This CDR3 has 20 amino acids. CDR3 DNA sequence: TGTGCCACCAGCAGAGATGTGCCTAGAGGGACAGGGGGGATCCTAAATGAGCAGTTCTTC. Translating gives CATSRDVPRGTGGILNEQFF. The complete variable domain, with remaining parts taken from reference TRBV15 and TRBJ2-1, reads DAMVIQNPRYQVTQFGKPVTLSCSQTLNHNVMYWYQQKSSQAPKLLFHYYDKDFNNEADTPDNFQSRRPNTSFCFLDIRSPGLGDTAMYLCATSRDVPRGTGGILNEQFFGPGTRLTVL.

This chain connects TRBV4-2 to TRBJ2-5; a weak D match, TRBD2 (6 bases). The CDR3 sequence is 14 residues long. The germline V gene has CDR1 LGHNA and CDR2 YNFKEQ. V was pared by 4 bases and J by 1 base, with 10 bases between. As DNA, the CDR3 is TGTGCCAGCAGCCCCGTAGCGGCCCAAGAGACCCAGTACTTC. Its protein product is CASSPVAAQETQYF.

CDR3 sequence: CASSPLRDRGEQFF. CDR3 nucleotide sequence: TGTGCCAGCAGTCCTTTACGGGACAGGGGTGAGCAGTTCTTC. V is TRBV6-5 and J is TRBJ2-1, with TRBD1 matching 10 bases. Losses at the gene ends were 5 bases for V and 9 bases for J; bases not matched to a gene: 7. The CDR3 covers 14 residues. Germline loops: CDR1 MNHEY, CDR2 SVGAGI.

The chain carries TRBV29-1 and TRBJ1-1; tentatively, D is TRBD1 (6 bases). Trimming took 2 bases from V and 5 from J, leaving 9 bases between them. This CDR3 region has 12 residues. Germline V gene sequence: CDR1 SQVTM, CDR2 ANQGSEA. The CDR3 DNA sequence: TGCAGCGTTGAAAGGGGGGGGACTGAAGCTTTCTTT. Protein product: CSVERGGTEAFF.

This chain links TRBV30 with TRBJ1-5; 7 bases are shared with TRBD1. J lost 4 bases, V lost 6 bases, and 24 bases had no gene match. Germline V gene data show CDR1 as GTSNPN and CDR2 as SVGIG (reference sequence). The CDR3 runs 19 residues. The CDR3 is CACRNKGQAGGTPNQPQHF. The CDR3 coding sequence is TGTGCCTGTAGAAACAAAGGACAGGCGGGAGGTACTCCGAATCAGCCCCAGCATTTT.

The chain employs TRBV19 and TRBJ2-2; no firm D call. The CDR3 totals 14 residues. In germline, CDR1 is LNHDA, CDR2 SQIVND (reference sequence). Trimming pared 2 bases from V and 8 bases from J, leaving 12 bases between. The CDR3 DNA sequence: TGTGCCAGTAGTATACGTGGTGACTCGGGGGAGCTGTTTTTT. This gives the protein CASSIRGDSGELFF.

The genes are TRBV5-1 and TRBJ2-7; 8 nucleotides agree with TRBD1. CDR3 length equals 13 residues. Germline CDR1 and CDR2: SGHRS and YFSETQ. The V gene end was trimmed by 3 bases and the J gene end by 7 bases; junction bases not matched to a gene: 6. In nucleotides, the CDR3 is TGCGCCAGCAGCTCAGGACAGGGTTGGGAGCAGTACTTC. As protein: CASSSGQGWEQYF.

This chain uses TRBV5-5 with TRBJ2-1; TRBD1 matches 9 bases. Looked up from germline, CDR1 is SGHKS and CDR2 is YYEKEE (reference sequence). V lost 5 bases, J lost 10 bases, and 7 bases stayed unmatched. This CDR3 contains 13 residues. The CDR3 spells CASRQQGAREQFF. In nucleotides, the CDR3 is TGTGCCAGCAGACAACAGGGGGCTCGGGAGCAGTTCTTC. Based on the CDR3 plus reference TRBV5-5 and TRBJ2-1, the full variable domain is DAGVTQSPTHLIKTRGQQVTLRCSPISGHKSVSWYQQVLGQGPQFIFQYYEKEERGRGNFPDRFSARQFPNYSSELNVNALLLGDSALYLCASRQQGAREQFFGPGTRLTVL.

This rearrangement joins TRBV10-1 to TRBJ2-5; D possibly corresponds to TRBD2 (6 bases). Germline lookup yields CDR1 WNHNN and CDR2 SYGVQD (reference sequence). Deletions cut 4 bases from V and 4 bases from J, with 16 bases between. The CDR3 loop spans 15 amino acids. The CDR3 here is CASSGGGGFIETQYF. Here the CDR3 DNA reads TGCGCCAGCAGTGGAGGCGGAGGGTTCATAGAGACCCAGTACTTC.

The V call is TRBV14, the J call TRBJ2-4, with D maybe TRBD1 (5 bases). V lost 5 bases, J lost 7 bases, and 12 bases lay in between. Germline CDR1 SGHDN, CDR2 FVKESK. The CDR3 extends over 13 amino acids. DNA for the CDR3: TGTGCCAGCAGCTTACAGGTCTGGAACATTCAGTACTTC. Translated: CASSLQVWNIQYF.

CDR3 in amino acids: CASSSRDRKFEQYF. DNA for the CDR3: TGTGCCAGCAGCTCCAGGGACAGAAAATTCGAGCAGTACTTC. The chain joins TRBV13 to TRBJ2-7, with TRBD1 matching 7 bases. Looked up from germline, CDR1 is PRHDT and CDR2 is FYEKMQ (reference sequence). This CDR3 comprises 14 residues. V was clipped by 4 bases and J by 6 bases; unmatched bases: 9.

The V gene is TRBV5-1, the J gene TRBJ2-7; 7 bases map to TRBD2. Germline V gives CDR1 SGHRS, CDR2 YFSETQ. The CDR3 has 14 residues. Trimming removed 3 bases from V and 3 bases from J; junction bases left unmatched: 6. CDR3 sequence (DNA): TGCGCCAGCAGCTCCGGGACTACCTACTACGAGCAGTACTTC. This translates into CASSSGTTYYEQYF.

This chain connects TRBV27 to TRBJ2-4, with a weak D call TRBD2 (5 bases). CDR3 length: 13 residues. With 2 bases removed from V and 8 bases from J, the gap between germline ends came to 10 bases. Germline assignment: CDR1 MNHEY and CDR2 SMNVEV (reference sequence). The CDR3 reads CASSLEGGHIQYF. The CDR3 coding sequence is TGTGCCAGCAGTTTAGAGGGTGGTCACATTCAGTACTTC.

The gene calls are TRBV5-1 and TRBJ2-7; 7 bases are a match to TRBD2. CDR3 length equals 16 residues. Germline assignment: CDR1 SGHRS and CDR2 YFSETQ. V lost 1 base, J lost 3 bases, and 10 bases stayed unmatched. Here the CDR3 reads CASSLITAGVNYEQYF. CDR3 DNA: TGCGCCAGCAGCTTGATTACGGCGGGGGTTAACTACGAGCAGTACTTC.

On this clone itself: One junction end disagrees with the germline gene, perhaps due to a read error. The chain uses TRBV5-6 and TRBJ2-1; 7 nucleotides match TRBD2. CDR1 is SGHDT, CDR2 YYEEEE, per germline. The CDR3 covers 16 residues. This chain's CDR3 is CASILLGEGNDNEQFF. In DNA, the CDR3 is TGTGCCAGCATCTTGTTGGGGGAGGGAAACGACAATGAGCAGTTCTTC.

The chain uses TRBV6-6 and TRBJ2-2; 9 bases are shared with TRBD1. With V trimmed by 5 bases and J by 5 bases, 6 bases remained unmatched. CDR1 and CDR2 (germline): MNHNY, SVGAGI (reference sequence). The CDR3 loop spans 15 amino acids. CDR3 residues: CASSLGQGRTGELFF. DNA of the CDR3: TGTGCCAGCAGTCTAGGACAGGGGAGAACCGGGGAGCTGTTTTTT.

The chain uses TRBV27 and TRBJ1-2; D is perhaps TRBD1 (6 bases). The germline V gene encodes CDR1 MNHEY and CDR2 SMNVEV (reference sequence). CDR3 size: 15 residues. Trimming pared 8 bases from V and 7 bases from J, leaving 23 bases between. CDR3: CASADSSLLGSGYTF. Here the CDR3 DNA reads TGTGCCAGCGCGGACAGTTCGCTCTTGGGTAGTGGCTACACCTTC.

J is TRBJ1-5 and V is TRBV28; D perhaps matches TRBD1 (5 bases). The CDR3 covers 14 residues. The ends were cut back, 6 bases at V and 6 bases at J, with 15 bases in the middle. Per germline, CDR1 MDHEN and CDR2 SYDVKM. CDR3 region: CASRTGGSGQPQHF. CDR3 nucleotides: TGTGCCAGCAGAACAGGCGGGAGTGGTCAGCCCCAGCATTTT.

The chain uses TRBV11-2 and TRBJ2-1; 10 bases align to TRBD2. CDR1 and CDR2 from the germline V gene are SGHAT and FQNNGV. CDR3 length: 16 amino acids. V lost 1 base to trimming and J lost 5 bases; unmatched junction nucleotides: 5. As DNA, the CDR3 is TGTGCCAGCAGCTTAGTATGGACTAGCGGACACAATGAGCAGTTCTTC. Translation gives CASSLVWTSGHNEQFF.